This T cell receptor (beta chain) was recovered during a study of T cell responses to AZD1222 COVID-19 vaccine. The method was immunoSEQ multiplex PCR; TCRdb's version includes in-frame clones alone and lacks a portion of them. The table shows some 200,000 clones, with 93% occurring only once. Notes on the study in general: Unmutated variant regions are reportedly the target of nearly half of TCRs that are spike-specific.

As regards this clone: Its target is not known.

The junction had 8 bases not matched to a gene; V was cut back by 0 bases and J by 6 bases. The CDR3 runs 16 residues. CDR1 is LGHNA, CDR2 YSLEER, per germline. The V call is TRBV4-3, the J call TRBJ1-5, with 7 nucleotides matching TRBD1. The sequence derives from an adult who received the AZD1222 COVID-19 vaccine. Sequenced material: peripheral blood, taken 28 days after the second AZD1222 dose. DNA of the CDR3: TGCGCCAGCAGCCAAGATGGGGCAGGGGGTGGTCAGCCCCAGCATTTT. Amino acids: CASSQDGAGGGQPQHF.